This passage covers 14 T cell receptor beta chains from one sample sequenced in a study of CD8+ T cells in alopecia areata. Extracted RNA was reverse transcribed into cDNA, the sequencing template. This table comes from immunoSEQ multiplex PCR, and its TCRdb copy is limited to in-frame clones, with some not included. The table includes 150,000 to 200,000 clones, 50% to 65% detected once. Specimen: CD4+ T cells sorted from blood. The receptors shown here come from a human donor in good health.

This clone was detected only a few times. V is TRBV29-1 and J is TRBJ2-5; D not resolved. V gave up 6 bases and J gave up 5 bases, with 16 bases separating them. This CDR3 comprises 13 residues. The germline V gene encodes CDR1 SQVTM and CDR2 ANQGSEA. The CDR3 is CSVLIPGYETQYF. DNA for the CDR3: TGCAGCGTCTTGATACCTGGGTACGAGACCCAGTACTTC.

The chain has TRBV29-1 and TRBJ2-7; possible D gene TRBD1, 6 bases. This CDR3 is 14 amino acids long. Germline CDR1 is SQVTM and CDR2 is ANQGSEA. V lost 0 bases to trimming and J lost 4 bases, with 13 bases between them. The CDR3 loop reads CSVEDRGGGYEQYF. The CDR3 nucleotides read TGCAGCGTTGAAGACAGGGGTGGTGGGTACGAGCAGTACTTC.

The chain carries TRBV25-1 and TRBJ2-7; TRBD1 agrees at 7 bases. With V trimmed by 7 bases and J by 6 bases, 9 bases remained unmatched. CDR1 and CDR2 from the germline V gene are MGHDK and SYGVNS. This CDR3 is 13 amino acids long. The CDR3 sequence is CASNRQGGGEQYF. The CDR3 DNA reads TGTGCCAGCAACCGACAGGGCGGTGGCGAGCAGTACTTC.

This clone showed up just a few times. This chain connects TRBV18 to TRBJ2-5; tentatively, D is TRBD2 (6 bases). This CDR3 contains 15 residues. Trimming took 4 bases from V and 7 from J, leaving 19 bases between them. Germline CDR1 and CDR2: KGHSH and LQKENI. The CDR3 sequence: CASSRSGTRGGTQYF. The CDR3 nucleotides read TGTGCCAGCTCACGATCCGGGACTCGAGGTGGGACCCAGTACTTC.

To note about this clone: Distinct nucleotide sequences in the sample also encode this CDR3. The chain recombines TRBV20-1 with TRBJ2-3; no clear D. V was clipped by 6 bases and J by 2 bases, with 3 bases between them. The germline gives CDR1 DFQATT, CDR2 SNEGSKA (reference sequence). The CDR3 spans 10 residues. CDR3 DNA: TGCAGTGCCCTCACAGATACGCAGTATTTT. This encodes CSALTDTQYF.

In its sample, this clone was seen a few times. The chain couples TRBV2 to TRBJ2-1, with 7 bases fitting TRBD2. Germline V gene lookup returns CDR1 SNHLY and CDR2 FYNNEI. This CDR3 contains 15 residues. The V and J ends lost 3 bases and 2 bases, in that order; junction bases with no gene match: 4. CDR3 sequence (DNA): TGTGCCAGCAGTGAGATAGGGAGGGCCTACAATGAGCAGTTCTTC. It specifies CASSEIGRAYNEQFF. Based on the CDR3 plus reference TRBV2 and TRBJ2-1, the full variable domain is EPEVTQTPSHQVTQMGQEVILRCVPISNHLYFYWYRQILGQKVEFLVSFYNNEISEKSEIFDDQFSVERPDGSNFTLKIRSTKLEDSAMYFCASSEIGRAYNEQFFGPGTRLTVL.

The sample holds many counts of this clone. This chain connects TRBV5-1 to TRBJ2-1, with a weak D call TRBD2 (6 bases). The germline V gene has CDR1 SGHRS and CDR2 YFSETQ. This CDR3 is 17 amino acids long. Trimming pared 1 base from V and 0 bases from J, leaving 14 bases between. This CDR3 reads CASSLRGSGSSYNEQFF. CDR3 sequence (DNA): TGCGCCAGCAGCTTGCGGGGGTCCGGAAGCTCCTACAATGAGCAGTTCTTC.

The rearrangement links TRBV29-1 to TRBJ2-7, with D perhaps being TRBD1 or TRBD2 (5 bases each). Looked up from germline, CDR1 is SQVTM and CDR2 is ANQGSEA. Trimming took off 4 bases at V and 2 bases at J, with 18 bases between the two ends. The CDR3 consists of 15 residues. Written as DNA, the CDR3 is TGCAGCGTTGCTGTCTCGGGACGGATAGCCTACGAGCAGTACTTC. It is translated as CSVAVSGRIAYEQYF.

This clone was counted between two and nine times. This chain uses TRBV6-5 with TRBJ2-7; 12 bases align to TRBD1. The CDR3 has 15 residues. The V gene end was trimmed by 5 bases and the J gene end by 6 bases; junction bases not matched to a gene: 8. CDR1 and CDR2 (germline): MNHEY, SVGAGI. The CDR3 is CASSAARDRGREQYF. The DNA for the CDR3 is TGTGCCAGCAGTGCTGCGCGGGACAGGGGGCGCGAGCAGTACTTC.

The rearrangement joins TRBV9 to TRBJ1-1; 7 nucleotides agree with TRBD1. The CDR3 covers 16 residues. J was trimmed by 3 bases and V by 3 bases; bases with no gene match: 11. Germline-derived CDR1 and CDR2 are SGDLS and YYNGEE. DNA of the CDR3: TGTGCCAGCAGCGCCACAGGGGCCATCGGATACACTGAAGCTTTCTTT. Translation: CASSATGAIGYTEAFF.

This chain uses TRBV7-9 with TRBJ2-4; D gene ambiguous. Trimming took off 5 bases at V and 7 bases at J, with 9 bases between the two ends. Germline CDR1 and CDR2: SEHNR and FQNEAQ (reference sequence). This CDR3 comprises 12 residues. The CDR3 protein is CASSPNGNIQYF. In nucleotides, the CDR3 is TGTGCCAGCAGCCCGAACGGGAACATTCAGTACTTC.

This clone was seen only a few times. This rearrangement joins TRBV29-1 to TRBJ1-1; 9 bases are shared with TRBD1. Germline V gives CDR1 SQVTM, CDR2 ANQGSEA. V lost 7 bases and J lost 5; bases outside the gene matches: 5. The CDR3 sequence is 12 residues long. CDR3 coding DNA: TGCAGCGAGACCGGGACAGGGACTGAAGCTTTCTTT. It yields the protein CSETGTGTEAFF. The whole variable domain, remainder taken from reference TRBV29-1 and TRBJ1-1, is SAVISQKPSRDICQRGTSLTIQCQVDSQVTMMFWYRQQPGQSLTLIATANQGSEATYESGFVIDKFPISRPNLTFSTLTVSNMSPEDSSIYLCSETGTGTEAFFGQGTRLTVV.

This sequence joins TRBV5-6 and TRBJ1-5; D remains ambiguous. The CDR3 covers 13 residues. Germline V gives CDR1 SGHDT, CDR2 YYEEEE. V was clipped by 7 bases and J by 2 bases, with 10 bases between them. The CDR3 reads CASGRLGNQPQHF. The CDR3 DNA follows: TGTGCCAGCGGCCGCTTGGGCAATCAGCCCCAGCATTTT. Drawing the rest from reference TRBV5-6 and TRBJ1-5, the complete variable domain is DAGVTQSPTHLIKTRGQQVTLRCSPKSGHDTVSWYQQALGQGPQFIFQYYEEEERQRGNFPDRFSGHQFPNYSSELNVNALLLGDSALYLCASGRLGNQPQHFGDGTRLSIL.

This clone was counted a few times. The chain couples TRBV25-1 to TRBJ2-5; D unresolved. Germline V gene lookup returns CDR1 MGHDK and CDR2 SYGVNS. The V end was cut by 6 bases, the J end by 2 bases, with 16 bases between. CDR3 length: 15 amino acids. CDR3 region: CASRPAQRDQETQYF. The CDR3 nucleotides read TGTGCCAGCAGGCCGGCTCAAAGGGATCAAGAGACCCAGTACTTC.